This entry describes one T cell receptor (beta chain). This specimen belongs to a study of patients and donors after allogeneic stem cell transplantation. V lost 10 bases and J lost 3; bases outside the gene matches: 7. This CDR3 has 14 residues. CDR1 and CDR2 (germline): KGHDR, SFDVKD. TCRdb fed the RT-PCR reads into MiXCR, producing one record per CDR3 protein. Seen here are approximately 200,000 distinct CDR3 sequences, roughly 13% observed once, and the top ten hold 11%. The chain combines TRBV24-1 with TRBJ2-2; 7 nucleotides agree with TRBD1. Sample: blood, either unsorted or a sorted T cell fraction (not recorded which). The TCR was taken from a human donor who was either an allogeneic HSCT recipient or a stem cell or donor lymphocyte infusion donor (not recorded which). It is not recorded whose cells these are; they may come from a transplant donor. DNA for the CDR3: TGTGCCACTGAGACAGGGCAGGACACCGGGGAGCTGTTTTTT. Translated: CATETGQDTGELFF.